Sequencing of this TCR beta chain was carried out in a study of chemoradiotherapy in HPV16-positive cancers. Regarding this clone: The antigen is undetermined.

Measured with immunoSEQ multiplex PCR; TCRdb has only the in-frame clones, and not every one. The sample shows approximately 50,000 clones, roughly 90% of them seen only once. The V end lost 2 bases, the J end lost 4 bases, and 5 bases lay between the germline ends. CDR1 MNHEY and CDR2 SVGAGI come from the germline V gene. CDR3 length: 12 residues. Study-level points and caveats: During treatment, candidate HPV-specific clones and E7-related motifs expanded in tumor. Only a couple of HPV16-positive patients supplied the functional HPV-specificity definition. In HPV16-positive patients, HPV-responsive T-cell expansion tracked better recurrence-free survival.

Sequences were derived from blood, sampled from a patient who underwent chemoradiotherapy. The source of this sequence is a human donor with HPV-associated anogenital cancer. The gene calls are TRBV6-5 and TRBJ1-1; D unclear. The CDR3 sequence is CASSYKSTEAFF. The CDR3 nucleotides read TGTGCCAGCAGTTACAAAAGCACTGAAGCTTTCTTT.